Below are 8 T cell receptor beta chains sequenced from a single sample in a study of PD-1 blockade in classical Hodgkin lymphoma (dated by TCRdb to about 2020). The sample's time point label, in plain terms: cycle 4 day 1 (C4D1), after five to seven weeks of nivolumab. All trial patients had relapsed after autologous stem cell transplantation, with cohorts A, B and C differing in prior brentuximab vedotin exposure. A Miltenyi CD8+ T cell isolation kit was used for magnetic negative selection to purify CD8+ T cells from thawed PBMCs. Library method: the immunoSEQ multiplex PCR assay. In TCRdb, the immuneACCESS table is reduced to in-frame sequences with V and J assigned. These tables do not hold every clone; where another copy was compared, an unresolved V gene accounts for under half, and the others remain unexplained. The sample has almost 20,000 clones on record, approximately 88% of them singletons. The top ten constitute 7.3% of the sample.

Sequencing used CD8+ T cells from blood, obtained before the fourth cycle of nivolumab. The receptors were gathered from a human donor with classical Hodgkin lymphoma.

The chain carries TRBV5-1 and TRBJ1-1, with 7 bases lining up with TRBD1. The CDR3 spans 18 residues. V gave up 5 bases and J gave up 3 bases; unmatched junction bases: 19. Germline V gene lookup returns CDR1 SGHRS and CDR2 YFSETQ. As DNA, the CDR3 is TGCGCCAGCAGGGCGAACCGACAGGGTGGGGCGGCGGACACTGAAGCTTTCTTT. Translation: CASRANRQGGAADTEAFF.

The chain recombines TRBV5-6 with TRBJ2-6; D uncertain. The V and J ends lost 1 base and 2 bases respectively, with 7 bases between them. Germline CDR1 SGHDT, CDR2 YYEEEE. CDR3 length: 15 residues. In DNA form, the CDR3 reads TGTGCCAGCAGCTTGTTGGGCGCTGGGGCCAACGTCCTGACTTTC. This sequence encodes CASSLLGAGANVLTF.

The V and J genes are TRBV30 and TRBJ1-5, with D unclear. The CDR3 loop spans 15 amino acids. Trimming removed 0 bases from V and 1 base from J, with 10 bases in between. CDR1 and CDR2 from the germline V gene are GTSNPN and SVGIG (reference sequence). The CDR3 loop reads CAWSVGPSSNQPQHF. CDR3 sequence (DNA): TGTGCCTGGAGTGTGGGCCCGAGCAGCAATCAGCCCCAGCATTTT. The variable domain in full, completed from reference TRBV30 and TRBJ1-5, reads SQTIHQWPATLVQPVGSPLSLECTVEGTSNPNLYWYRQAAGRGLQLLFYSVGIGQISSEVPQNLSASRPQDRQFILSSKKLLLSDSGFYLCAWSVGPSSNQPQHFGDGTRLSIL.

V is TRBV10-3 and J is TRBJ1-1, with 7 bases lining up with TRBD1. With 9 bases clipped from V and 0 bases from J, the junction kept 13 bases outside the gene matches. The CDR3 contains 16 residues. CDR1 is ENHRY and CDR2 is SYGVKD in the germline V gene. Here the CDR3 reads CAMGTAIKHMNTEAFF. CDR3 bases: TGTGCCATGGGGACAGCGATAAAGCATATGAACACTGAAGCTTTCTTT.

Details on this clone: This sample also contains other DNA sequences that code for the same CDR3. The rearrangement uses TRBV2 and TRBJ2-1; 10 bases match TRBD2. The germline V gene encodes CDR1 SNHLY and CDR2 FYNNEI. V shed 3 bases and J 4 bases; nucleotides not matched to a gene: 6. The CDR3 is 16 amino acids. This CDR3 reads CASSDLLAGGYNEQFF. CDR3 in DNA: TGTGCCAGCAGTGACTTATTAGCGGGGGGATACAATGAGCAGTTCTTC.

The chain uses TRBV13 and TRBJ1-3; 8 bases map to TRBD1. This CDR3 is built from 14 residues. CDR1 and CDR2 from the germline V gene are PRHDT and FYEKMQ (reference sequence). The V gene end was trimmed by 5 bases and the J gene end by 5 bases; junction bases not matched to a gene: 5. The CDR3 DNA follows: TGTGCCAGCAGCCTCCGGACAGGGCGAAACACCATATATTTT. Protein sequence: CASSLRTGRNTIYF.

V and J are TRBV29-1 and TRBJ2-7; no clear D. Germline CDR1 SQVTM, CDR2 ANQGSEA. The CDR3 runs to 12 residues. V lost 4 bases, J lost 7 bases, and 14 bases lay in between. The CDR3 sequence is CSVVTNAEEQYF. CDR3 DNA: TGCAGCGTTGTTACCAATGCCGAAGAGCAGTACTTC.

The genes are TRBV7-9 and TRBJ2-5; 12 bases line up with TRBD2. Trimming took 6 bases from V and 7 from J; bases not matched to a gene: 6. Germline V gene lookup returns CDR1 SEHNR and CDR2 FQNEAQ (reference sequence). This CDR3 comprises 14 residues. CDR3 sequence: CASRRLAGVLTQYF. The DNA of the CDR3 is TGTGCCAGCAGACGACTAGCGGGGGTGTTGACCCAGTACTTC.